These 2 T cell receptor beta chains came from one sample sequenced in a study of T cells in Graves' hyperthyroidism and ophthalmopathy. Amplification yielded TCR beta CDR3 regions, with RNA transcripts as the source. RT-PCR in the first round (using the HTBI primer set) targeted the TCR CDR3. TCRdb re-analysed the multiplex PCR reads in MiXCR, keeping a single row per CDR3 protein. The sample records roughly 200,000 distinct CDR3 sequences, 15% to 20% being singletons. The sequenced material came from blood. Source of these receptors: a man between 40 and 49 years old with Graves' hyperthyroidism.

This clonotype was observed a handful of times. Its ends do not fully match the called genes, so a read error is possible. This chain links TRBV7-2 with TRBJ2-3; D uncertain. The CDR3 consists of 14 residues. Germline V lookup: CDR1 SGHTA, CDR2 FQGNSA. CDR3 coding DNA: TGTGCCGGCAGCCCAGGCCTTAGCACAGATACGCAGTATTTT. Its translation: CAGSPGLSTDTQYF. The variable domain in full, with the rest retrieved from reference TRBV7-2 and TRBJ2-3, is GAGVSQSPSNKVTEKGKDVELRCDPISGHTALYWYRQSLGQGLEFLIYFQGNSAPDKSGLPSDRFSAERTGGSVSTLTIQRTQQEDSAVYLCAGSPGLSTDTQYFGPGTRLTVL.

This clonotype was found many times. J is TRBJ1-5 and V is TRBV28; maybe TRBD1 (6 bases). The V and J ends lost 7 bases and 3 bases respectively, with 13 bases between them. The CDR3 has 14 amino acids. Per the germline V gene, CDR1 is MDHEN and CDR2 is SYDVKM. The CDR3 here is CASIKGGINQPQHF. CDR3 in DNA: TGTGCCAGCATTAAGGGGGGTATCAATCAGCCCCAGCATTTT.